This T cell receptor (beta chain) was sequenced for a study of Ad26.COV2.S vaccination and SARS-CoV-2 variants. At the level of the study: Once, or twice with 56 days between doses, Ad26.COV2.S was given intramuscularly. Points from the study as a whole: The authors reported substantial breadth in spike-specific CD8+ and CD4+ T cell responses after vaccination. Total responses of T cells may have been underestimated by the analyses of TCR breadth and depth. Measurement of non-spike TCR breadth gave similar results in vaccine and placebo recipients.

To note about this clone: Its specificity is unknown.

The trim removed 4 bases at V and 0 bases at J, leaving 5 bases unmatched. Per the germline V gene, CDR1 is SGDLS and CDR2 is YYNGEE. This CDR3 contains 16 residues. Repertoires were generated with immunoSEQ multiplex PCR, while TCRdb's copy carries only in-frame clones and drops some. Of 350,000 to 500,000 clones in the sample, 80% to 95% were seen once. This sample's treatment: about 20 received Ad26.COV2.S at low or high dose, single or two shots; about 5 received placebo; per-sample allocation not given. It was on day 63 after the first vaccine or placebo injection that samples were taken. The rearrangement uses TRBV9 and TRBJ2-2; TRBD1 agrees at 8 bases. Here the sequenced sample was peripheral blood, taken in a trial of Ad26.COV2.S vaccine versus placebo. The sequence derives from a person between 18 and 65 years old who received the Ad26.COV2.S COVID-19 vaccine or a placebo. DNA for the CDR3: TGTGCCAGCAGCCCCTCGGACAGGGCGAACACCGGGGAGCTGTTTTTT. It encodes CASSPSDRANTGELFF. The whole variable domain, filled in from reference TRBV9 and TRBJ2-2, reads DSGVTQTPKHLITATGQRVTLRCSPRSGDLSVYWYQQSLDQGLQFLIQYYNGEERAKGNILERFSAQQFPDLHSELNLSSLELGDSALYFCASSPSDRANTGELFFGEGSRLTVL.